This T cell receptor (beta chain) was found in a study of blood T cell repertoires in COVID-19. Seattle enrolled patients during active infection and tracked them longitudinally. Produced via immunoSEQ multiplex PCR; TCRdb's table is partial and in-frame only. Of around 210,000 clones in the sample, over 75% were seen once. V shed 7 bases and J shed 0 bases, with 7 bases lying between them. This CDR3 comprises 12 residues. Germline V CDR1 and CDR2: MNHEY, SVGAGI. The sequenced material came from peripheral blood. The chain employs TRBV6-5 and TRBJ2-7; no definite D call. This receptor was obtained from a man aged 45-60 years with COVID-19, enrolled during active disease. The DNA of the CDR3 is TGTGCCAGCATGGGCAGCTCCTACGAGCAGTACTTC. As protein: CASMGSSYEQYF.